Shown below are 13 T cell receptor beta chains from a single sample sequenced in a study of cytomegalovirus exposure and HLA in healthy donors. In the PCR, 60 Vbeta and 13 Jbeta primers were used. Only in-frame clones appear in the TCRdb table, and some are missing; sequencing was by immunoSEQ multiplex PCR. The table has 150,000 to 200,000 clones, around 77% seen once. Input material: PBMCs. All receptors derive from a woman aged 30 to 39 in good health and CMV-seropositive.

The rearrangement uses TRBV4-3 and TRBJ2-3; 11 bases map to TRBD2. The CDR3 length is 19 residues. Germline V lookup: CDR1 LGHNA, CDR2 YSLEER. The J segment lost 0 bases and the V segment lost 2 bases, leaving 10 bases of the junction unmatched. The CDR3 sequence is CASSQYVSGGASSTDTQYF. CDR3 in DNA: TGCGCCAGCAGCCAATACGTTAGCGGGGGGGCCTCTAGCACAGATACGCAGTATTTT.

This chain joins TRBV30 and TRBJ1-6, with unresolved D. Germline V gives CDR1 GTSNPN, CDR2 SVGIG (reference sequence). V gave up 3 bases and J gave up 8 bases, with 20 bases separating them. This CDR3 has 16 residues. DNA of the CDR3: TGTGCCTGGAGGGAACGGGGAGATTCACCACATTCACCCCTCCACTTT. Protein sequence: CAWRERGDSPHSPLHF.

The J gene is TRBJ2-7, the V gene TRBV28; D perhaps matches TRBD1 (5 bases). V lost 2 bases, J lost 0 bases, and 8 bases lay in between. The length of the CDR3 is 14 residues. Germline assignment: CDR1 MDHEN and CDR2 SYDVKM. CDR3 amino acids: CASSLGATSYEQYF. The CDR3 nucleotides read TGTGCCAGCAGTTTAGGGGCTACCTCCTACGAGCAGTACTTC.

V usage is TRBV6-1 and J usage is TRBJ1-5, with 9 bases identical to TRBD1. The CDR3 is 15 residues long. V lost 5 bases to trimming and J lost 5 bases; unmatched junction nucleotides: 7. Germline V lookup: CDR1 MNHNS, CDR2 SASEGT. The CDR3 here is CASSTGTGTYQPQHF. The CDR3 DNA reads as TGTGCCAGCAGTACCGGGACAGGGACCTATCAGCCCCAGCATTTT.

This clone occurred a few times. This chain joins TRBV16 and TRBJ2-5; no clear D gene. CDR1 and CDR2 (germline): KGHSY, FQNENV. Trimming took 4 bases from V and 5 from J, leaving 11 bases between them. This CDR3 has 13 amino acids. CDR3 region: CASSPGAGETQYF. The CDR3 nucleotides read TGTGCCAGCAGCCCTGGAGCTGGTGAGACCCAGTACTTC.

The chain recombines TRBV5-1 with TRBJ1-2; D may be TRBD1 (5 bases). V gave up 0 bases and J gave up 3 bases, with 18 bases separating them. Per the germline V gene, CDR1 is SGHRS and CDR2 is YFSETQ. The CDR3 covers 17 residues. CDR3 protein: CASSLDALWGGDYGYTF. CDR3 DNA sequence: TGCGCCAGCAGCTTGGATGCGCTATGGGGGGGGGACTATGGCTACACCTTC.

This clone was observed a few times. V usage is TRBV5-6 and J usage is TRBJ1-1; D is perhaps TRBD1 (5 bases). V lost 2 bases to trimming and J lost 5 bases, with 10 bases between them. Germline CDR1 SGHDT, CDR2 YYEEEE. This CDR3 is built from 13 residues. The CDR3: CASSLFGGTEAFF. The CDR3, as DNA: TGTGCCAGCAGCTTATTCGGGGGGACTGAAGCTTTCTTT.

This clone was picked up a small number of times. The chain joins TRBV2 to TRBJ1-2, with D possibly being TRBD1 (6 bases). The germline gives CDR1 SNHLY, CDR2 FYNNEI. This CDR3 is built from 15 residues. Trimming removed 8 bases from V and 3 bases from J, with 19 bases in between. Here the CDR3 DNA reads TGTGCCAGCTCCACTATACTCGCAGGGGACTATGGCTACACCTTC. This codes for CASSTILAGDYGYTF.

The chain recombines TRBV4-1 with TRBJ1-2, with D perhaps TRBD1 (6 bases). The germline V gene has CDR1 MGHRA and CDR2 YSYEKL. V dropped 2 bases and J dropped 1 base, with 14 bases sitting between them. The CDR3 is 16 residues long. The CDR3 DNA is TGCGCCAGCAGCCAACCGACAGGAGATCGTAACTATGGCTACACCTTC. Translated, it gives CASSQPTGDRNYGYTF.

The chain joins TRBV6-1 to TRBJ1-1, with a possible D match to TRBD1 (5 bases). V was pared by 3 bases and J by 5 bases, with 13 bases between. This CDR3 has 14 amino acids. In germline, CDR1 is MNHNS, CDR2 SASEGT. CDR3 region: CASSDTGQKTEAFF. In DNA form, the CDR3 reads TGTGCCAGCAGTGATACAGGACAAAAGACTGAAGCTTTCTTT.

The CDR3 reads CASSLQGLGGYTF. The DNA of the CDR3 is TGTGCCAGCAGCTTACAGGGGTTGGGTGGCTACACCTTC. V usage is TRBV27 and J usage is TRBJ1-2; 7 nucleotides match TRBD1. The CDR3 runs to 13 residues. Per the germline V gene, CDR1 is MNHEY and CDR2 is SMNVEV (reference sequence). V was clipped by 6 bases and J by 7 bases; unmatched bases: 8.

The chain couples TRBV7-8 to TRBJ1-2, with 8 bases lining up with TRBD1. Germline V gene data show CDR1 as SGHVS and CDR2 as FQNEAQ. The V and J ends lost 5 bases and 7 bases, in that order; junction bases with no gene match: 18. The length of the CDR3 is 17 residues. CDR3 amino acids: CASSIPGGRGQDGGYTF. The CDR3 DNA follows: TGTGCCAGCAGCATCCCCGGCGGCAGGGGGCAAGACGGTGGCTACACCTTC.

The rearrangement uses TRBV7-9 and TRBJ2-7; the match to TRBD1 covers 8 bases. The V gene's germline CDR1 is SEHNR and CDR2 FQNEAQ (reference sequence). Trimming at V came to 5 bases and at J to 0 bases, leaving 9 bases not matched to a gene. The CDR3 sequence is 16 residues long. The CDR3 DNA reads as TGTGCCAGCAGCCCCCAGACAGGGGTCCCCTCCTACGAGCAGTACTTC. Protein product: CASSPQTGVPSYEQYF.